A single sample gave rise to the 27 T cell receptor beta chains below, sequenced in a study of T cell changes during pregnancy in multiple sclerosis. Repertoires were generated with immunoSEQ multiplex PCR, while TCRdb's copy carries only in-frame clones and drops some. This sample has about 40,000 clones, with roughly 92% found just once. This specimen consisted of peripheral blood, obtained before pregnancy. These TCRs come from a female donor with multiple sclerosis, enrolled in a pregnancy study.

CDR3 coding DNA: TGTGCCAGCAGTTACTCTAGCGGGAGGATGAACTACGAGCAGTACTTC. It yields the protein CASSYSSGRMNYEQYF. This chain uses TRBV6-6 with TRBJ2-7; 10 positions match TRBD2. Germline V gene sequence: CDR1 MNHNY, CDR2 SVGAGI (reference sequence). This CDR3 has 16 amino acids. After removal of 0 bases from V and 3 bases from J, the junction contained 5 bases not matched to a gene.

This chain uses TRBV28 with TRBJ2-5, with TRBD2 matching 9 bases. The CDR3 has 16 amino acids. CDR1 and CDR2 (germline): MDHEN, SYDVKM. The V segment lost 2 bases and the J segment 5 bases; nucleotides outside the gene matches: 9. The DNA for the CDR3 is TGTGCCAGCAGTTTAGGTTTAGCGGGAGTCGGCGAGACCCAGTACTTC. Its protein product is CASSLGLAGVGETQYF.

CDR3 region: CAISEGRRGETQYF. CDR3 DNA sequence: TGTGCCATCAGTGAGGGACGGCGGGGGGAGACCCAGTACTTC. The J gene is TRBJ2-5, the V gene TRBV10-3, with TRBD2 matching 7 bases. Germline CDR1 reads ENHRY; CDR2 reads SYGVKD. CDR3 size: 14 residues. Trimming at V came to 2 bases and at J to 5 bases, leaving 5 bases not matched to a gene.

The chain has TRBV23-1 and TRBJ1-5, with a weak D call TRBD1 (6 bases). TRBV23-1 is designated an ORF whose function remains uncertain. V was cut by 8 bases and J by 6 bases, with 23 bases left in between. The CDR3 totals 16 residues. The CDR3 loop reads CASGRWDTDVVQPQHF. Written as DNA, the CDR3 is TGCGCCAGCGGGCGATGGGACACGGATGTTGTTCAGCCCCAGCATTTT.

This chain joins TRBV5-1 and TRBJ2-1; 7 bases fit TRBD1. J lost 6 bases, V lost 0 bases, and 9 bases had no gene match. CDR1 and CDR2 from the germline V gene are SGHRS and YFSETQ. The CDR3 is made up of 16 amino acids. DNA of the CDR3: TGCGCCAGCAGCTTGGGTACCCGGACAGGAGTCAATGAGCAGTTCTTC. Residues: CASSLGTRTGVNEQFF.

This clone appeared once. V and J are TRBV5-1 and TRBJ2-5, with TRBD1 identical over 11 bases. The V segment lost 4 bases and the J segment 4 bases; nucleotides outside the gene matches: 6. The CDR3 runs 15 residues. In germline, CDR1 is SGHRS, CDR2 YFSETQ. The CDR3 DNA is TGCGCCAGCAGCGGGGGGACAGGGGGATTAGAGACCCAGTACTTC. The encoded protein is CASSGGTGGLETQYF.

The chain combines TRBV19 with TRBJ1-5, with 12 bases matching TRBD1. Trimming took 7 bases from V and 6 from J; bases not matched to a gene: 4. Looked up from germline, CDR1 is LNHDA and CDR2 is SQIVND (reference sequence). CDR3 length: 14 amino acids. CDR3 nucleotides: TGTGCCAGTAAGGGACAGGGGGCAGGTCAGCCCCAGCATTTT. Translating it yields CASKGQGAGQPQHF.

The CDR3 DNA sequence: TGTGCCAGCAGTTACTTCCAGCGGTTGCCGGATGAGCAGTTCTTC. Translation: CASSYFQRLPDEQFF. V and J are TRBV6-5 and TRBJ2-1; tentatively, D is TRBD2 (5 bases). Looked up from germline, CDR1 is MNHEY and CDR2 is SVGAGI. Trimming pared 1 base from V and 8 bases from J, leaving 15 bases between. CDR3 length: 15 amino acids.

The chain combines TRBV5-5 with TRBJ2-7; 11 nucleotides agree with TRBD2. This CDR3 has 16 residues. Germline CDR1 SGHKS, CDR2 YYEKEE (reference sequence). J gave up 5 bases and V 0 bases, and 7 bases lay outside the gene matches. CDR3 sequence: CASSLASGRTINEQYF. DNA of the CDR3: TGTGCCAGCAGCTTGGCTAGCGGGAGGACCATCAACGAGCAGTACTTC.

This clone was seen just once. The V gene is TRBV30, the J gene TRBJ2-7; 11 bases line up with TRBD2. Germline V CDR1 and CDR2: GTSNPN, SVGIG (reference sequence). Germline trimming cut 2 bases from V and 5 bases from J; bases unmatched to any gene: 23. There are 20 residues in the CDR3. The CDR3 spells CAWSRSRDLKTSGIVDEQYF. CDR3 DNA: TGTGCCTGGAGTAGGTCCCGCGACTTAAAGACTAGCGGGATAGTCGACGAGCAGTACTTC. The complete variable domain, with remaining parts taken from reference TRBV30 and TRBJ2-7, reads SQTIHQWPATLVQPVGSPLSLECTVEGTSNPNLYWYRQAAGRGLQLLFYSVGIGQISSEVPQNLSASRPQDRQFILSSKKLLLSDSGFYLCAWSRSRDLKTSGIVDEQYFGPGTRLTVT.

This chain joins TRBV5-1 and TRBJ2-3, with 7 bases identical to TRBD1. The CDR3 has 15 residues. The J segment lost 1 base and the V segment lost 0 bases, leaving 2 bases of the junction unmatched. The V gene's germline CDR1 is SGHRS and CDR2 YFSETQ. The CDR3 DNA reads TGCGCCAGCAGCTTGGGACAGGGAGGCACAGATACGCAGTATTTT. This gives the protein CASSLGQGGTDTQYF.

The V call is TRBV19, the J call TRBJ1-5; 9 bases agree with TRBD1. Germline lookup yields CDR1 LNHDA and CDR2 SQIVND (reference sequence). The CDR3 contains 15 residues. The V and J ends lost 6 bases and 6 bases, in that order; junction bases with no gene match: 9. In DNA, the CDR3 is TGTGCCAGTAGGGATTCGGGACAGGGAGGTCAGCCCCAGCATTTT. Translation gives CASRDSGQGGQPQHF.

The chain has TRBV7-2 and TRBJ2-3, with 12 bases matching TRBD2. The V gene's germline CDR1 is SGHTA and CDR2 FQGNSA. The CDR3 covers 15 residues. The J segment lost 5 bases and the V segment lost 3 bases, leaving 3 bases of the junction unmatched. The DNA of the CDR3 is TGTGCCAGCAGCTTGGAGACTAGCGGGAGAGATACGCAGTATTTT. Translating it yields CASSLETSGRDTQYF.

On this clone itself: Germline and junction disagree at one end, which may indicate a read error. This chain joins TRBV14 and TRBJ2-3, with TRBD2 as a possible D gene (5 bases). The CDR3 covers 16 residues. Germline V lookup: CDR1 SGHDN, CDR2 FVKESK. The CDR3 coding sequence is TGTGCCAGCGGCCAAATCGGATCGGGATCGACAGATACGCAGTATTTT. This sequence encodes CASGQIGSGSTDTQYF.

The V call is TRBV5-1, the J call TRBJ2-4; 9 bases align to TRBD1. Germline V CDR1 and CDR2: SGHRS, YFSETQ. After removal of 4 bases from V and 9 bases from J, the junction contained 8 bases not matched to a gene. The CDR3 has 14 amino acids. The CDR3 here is CASSRWTGEGIQYF. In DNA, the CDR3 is TGCGCCAGCAGCAGATGGACAGGGGAGGGCATTCAGTACTTC. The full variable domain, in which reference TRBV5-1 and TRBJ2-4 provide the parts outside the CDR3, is KAGVTQTPRYLIKTRGQQVTLSCSPISGHRSVSWYQQTPGQGLQFLFEYFSETQRNKGNFPGRFSGRQFSNSRSEMNVSTLELGDSALYLCASSRWTGEGIQYFGAGTRLSVL.

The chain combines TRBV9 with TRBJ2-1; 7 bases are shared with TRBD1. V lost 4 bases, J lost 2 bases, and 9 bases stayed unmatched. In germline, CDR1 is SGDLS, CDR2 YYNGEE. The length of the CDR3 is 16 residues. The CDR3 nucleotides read TGTGCCAGCAGCCCACGGACAGGTGATGCCTACAATGAGCAGTTCTTC. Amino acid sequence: CASSPRTGDAYNEQFF.

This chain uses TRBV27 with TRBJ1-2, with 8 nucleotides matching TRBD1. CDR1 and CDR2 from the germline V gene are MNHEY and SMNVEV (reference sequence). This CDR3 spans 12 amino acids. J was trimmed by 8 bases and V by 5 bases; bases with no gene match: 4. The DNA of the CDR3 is TGTGCCAGCAGTACCAGGGGGCGAGGCTACACCTTC. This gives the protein CASSTRGRGYTF.

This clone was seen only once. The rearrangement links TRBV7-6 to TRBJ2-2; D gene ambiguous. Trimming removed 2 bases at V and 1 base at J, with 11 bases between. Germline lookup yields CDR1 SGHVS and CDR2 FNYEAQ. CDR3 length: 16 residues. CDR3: CASSLFSGRNTGELFF. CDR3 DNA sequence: TGTGCCAGCAGCTTATTTTCCGGTCGGAACACCGGGGAGCTGTTTTTT.

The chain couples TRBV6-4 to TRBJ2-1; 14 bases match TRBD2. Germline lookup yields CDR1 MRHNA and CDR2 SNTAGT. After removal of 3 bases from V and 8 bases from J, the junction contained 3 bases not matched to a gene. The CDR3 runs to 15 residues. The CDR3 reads CASSEGTSGSYEQFF. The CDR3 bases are TGTGCCAGCAGTGAGGGGACTAGCGGGAGCTATGAGCAGTTCTTC.

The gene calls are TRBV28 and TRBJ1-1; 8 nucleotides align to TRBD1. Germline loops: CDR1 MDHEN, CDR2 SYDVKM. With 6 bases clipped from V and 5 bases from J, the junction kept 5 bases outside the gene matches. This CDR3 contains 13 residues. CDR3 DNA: TGTGCCAGCAGCAACAGGGGGGGAACTGAAGCTTTCTTT. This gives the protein CASSNRGGTEAFF.

The CDR3 bases are TGCGCCAGCAGTGTAGGACAGGACACGAACACCGGGGAGCTGTTTTTT. Residues: CASSVGQDTNTGELFF. The rearrangement links TRBV5-1 to TRBJ2-2; 7 nucleotides match TRBD1. Germline CDR1 reads SGHRS; CDR2 reads YFSETQ. The junction had 7 bases not matched to a gene; V was cut back by 5 bases and J by 0 bases. The length of the CDR3 is 16 residues. The whole variable domain, filled in from reference TRBV5-1 and TRBJ2-2, reads KAGVTQTPRYLIKTRGQQVTLSCSPISGHRSVSWYQQTPGQGLQFLFEYFSETQRNKGNFPGRFSGRQFSNSRSEMNVSTLELGDSALYLCASSVGQDTNTGELFFGEGSRLTVL.

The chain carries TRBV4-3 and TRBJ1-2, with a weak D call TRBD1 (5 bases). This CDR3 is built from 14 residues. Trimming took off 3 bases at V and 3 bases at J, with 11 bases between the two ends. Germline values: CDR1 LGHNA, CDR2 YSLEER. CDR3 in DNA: TGCGCCAGCAGCCACCCGACAGATTACTATGGCTACACCTTC. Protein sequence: CASSHPTDYYGYTF.

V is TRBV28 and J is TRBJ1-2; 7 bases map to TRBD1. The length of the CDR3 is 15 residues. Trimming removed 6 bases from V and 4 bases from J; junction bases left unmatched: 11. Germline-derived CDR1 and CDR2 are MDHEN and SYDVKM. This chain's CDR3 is CASSSPPRDSYGYTF. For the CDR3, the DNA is TGTGCCAGCAGCTCCCCCCCCCGGGACAGCTATGGCTACACCTTC.

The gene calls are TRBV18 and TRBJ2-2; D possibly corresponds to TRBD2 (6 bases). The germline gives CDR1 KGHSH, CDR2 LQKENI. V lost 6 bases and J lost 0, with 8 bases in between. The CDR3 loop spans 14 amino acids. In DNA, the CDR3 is TGTGCCAGCTCCTTAGCGGCGAACACCGGGGAGCTGTTTTTT. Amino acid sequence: CASSLAANTGELFF.

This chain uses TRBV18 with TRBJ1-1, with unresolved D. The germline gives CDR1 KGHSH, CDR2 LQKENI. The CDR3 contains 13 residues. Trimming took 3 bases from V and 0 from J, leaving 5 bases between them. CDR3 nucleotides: TGTGCCAGCTCACCGGGCGTGAACACTGAAGCTTTCTTT. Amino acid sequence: CASSPGVNTEAFF.

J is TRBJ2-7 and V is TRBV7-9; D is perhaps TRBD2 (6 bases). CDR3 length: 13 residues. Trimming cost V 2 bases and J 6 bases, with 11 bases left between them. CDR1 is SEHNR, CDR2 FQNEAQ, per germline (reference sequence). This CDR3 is CASSLMLALEQYF. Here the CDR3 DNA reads TGTGCCAGCAGCTTAATGCTAGCGCTCGAGCAGTACTTC.

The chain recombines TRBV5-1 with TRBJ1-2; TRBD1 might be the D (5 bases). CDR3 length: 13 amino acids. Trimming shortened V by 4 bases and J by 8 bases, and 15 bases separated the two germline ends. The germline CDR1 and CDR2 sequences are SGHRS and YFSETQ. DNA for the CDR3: TGCGCCAGCAGCACGCAACAGGTTGAAGGCTACACCTTC. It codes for CASSTQQVEGYTF.